This T cell receptor beta chain was recovered during a study of identical twins. Points from the study as a whole: Abundant cord blood beta clonotypes carried fewer insertions; memory repertoires showed none.

Points on this clonotype: Its specificity is unknown.

cDNA carried unique molecular identifiers, and a universal primer site was added by template switching. MiXCR, run by TCRdb on the 5' RACE reads, gives a single entry per CDR3 protein. Of under 500,000 distinct CDR3 sequences in the sample, approximately 14% were seen once. The germline gives CDR1 DFQATT, CDR2 SNEGSKA (reference sequence). V gave up 6 bases and J gave up 4 bases, with 9 bases separating them. The CDR3 is made up of 11 amino acids. These data were also filed under a second study, of yellow fever vaccine responses in identical twins.

This clonotype was sampled from a woman aged 18 to 35 in good health. The chain employs TRBV20-1 and TRBJ2-5; tentative D call: TRBD1 (6 bases). The sample comprised CD4+ T cells sorted from blood. CDR3 loop: CSASQGETQYF. The CDR3 nucleotides read TGCAGTGCCTCACAGGGAGAGACCCAGTACTTC.